This T cell receptor (beta chain) is drawn from a study of blood T cell repertoires in COVID-19 (dated by TCRdb to the early 2020s). About the full investigation: Samples from collaborators originated in the United States, Italy and Spain and spanned both the acute and convalescent phases of COVID-19. The prospective study material was composed of cDNA or gDNA derived from T cells, B-cell-depleted T cells, or PBMCs. Deeply sampled blood TCRbeta repertoires from subjects exposed to, actively infected with, or recovered from COVID-19 were included in the dataset. The repertoires were released in a freely available public database meant as a resource for research on the immune response to SARS-CoV-2. Samples were obtained from the ongoing ImmuneRACE study (first 160 participants) and from 1,254 subjects provided by 6 global collaborators. The sample metadata nearly always contained a de-identified subject ID, COVID-19 status, age in years and sex. Where HLA class I and class II types were available, the types were taken from metadata supplied by the sample provider, not from assay-based typing.

TCRbeta CDR3 regions were amplified from genomic DNA by means of the immunoSEQ Assay, a bias-controlled multiplex PCR. In the authors' own workflow: Nucleated cell counts per sample were estimated from amplification of reference gene primers within the assay. Sequence reads were collapsed and filtered to measure the absolute abundance of every unique TCRbeta CDR3 rearrangement. For each sample, productive Simpson clonality was calculated as the square root of Simpson's diversity index across productive rearrangements. The table comes from immuneACCESS by way of TCRdb, which keeps in-frame sequences with V and J called. Part of the clones is missing from these tables; in studies checked, under half for an unresolved V gene and the rest for unknown reasons. The V and J calls and clone size were taken over from that table, and D and trimming were inferred from the DNA. Within this sample are around 95,000 clones, with roughly 84% of them counted one time only. Together, the top ten hold more than 10% of the sample.

The germline V gene encodes CDR1 MNHEY and CDR2 SVGEGT. Its CDR3 holds 14 amino acids, cysteine through phenylalanine. Here the CDR3 DNA is all that survives: 42 bases in frame from base 1. The junction shows trimming of 6 bases on V and 6 bases on J, plus 15 bases between the germline ends. Concerning this clone: The specificity of this receptor is unknown. Base-call qualities are not available, and no considerably larger clone is one nucleotide away.

General findings and caveats noted by the study authors: The amount of clinical and demographic metadata varied by source and participant and was provided uncurated.

Whole blood was collected in K2EDTA tubes by collaborating institutions according to the institutions' own protocols. Collaborator samples were shipped for TCRbeta analysis as frozen whole blood, isolated PBMCs, or DNA extracted from either sample type. Sequenced material: peripheral blood. Rearrangement joined TRBV6-2 or TRBV6-3 to TRBJ1-5; the D gene is perhaps TRBD1, from 5 matching bases. The sequence derives from a human donor in a cohort sampled during active COVID-19. For the CDR3, the sequence is CASSPVQGGQPQHF. The DNA sequence reads TGTGCCAGCAGCCCCGTGCAGGGCGGTCAGCCCCAGCATTTT.